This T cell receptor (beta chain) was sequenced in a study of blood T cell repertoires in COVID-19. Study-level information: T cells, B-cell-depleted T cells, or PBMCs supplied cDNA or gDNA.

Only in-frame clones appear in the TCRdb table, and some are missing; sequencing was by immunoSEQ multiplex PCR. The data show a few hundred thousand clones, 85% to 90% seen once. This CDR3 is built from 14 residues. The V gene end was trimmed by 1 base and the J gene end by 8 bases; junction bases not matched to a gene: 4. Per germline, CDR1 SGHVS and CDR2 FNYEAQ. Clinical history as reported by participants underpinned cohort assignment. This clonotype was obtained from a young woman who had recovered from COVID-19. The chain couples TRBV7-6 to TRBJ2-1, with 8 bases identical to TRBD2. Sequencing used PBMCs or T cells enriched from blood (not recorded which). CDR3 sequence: CASSLGAGVDEQFF. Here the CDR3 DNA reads TGTGCCAGCAGCTTAGGAGCGGGAGTAGATGAGCAGTTCTTC.